This TCR beta chain was observed in a study of glioma-infiltrating T cells after dendritic cell vaccination. Study-wide results and caveats: Only a small number of patients had complete blood and tumor samples.

This clone came up once. Antigen specificity is unknown. There are 14 residues in the CDR3. From germline, CDR1 is LNHDA and CDR2 SQIVND (reference sequence). V lost 3 bases and J lost 7, with 15 bases in between. The PCR used 60 V beta and 13 J beta primers. Profiling relied on immunoSEQ multiplex PCR, and the TCRdb table lists in-frame clones only, not all of them. Of more than 85,000 clones detected, 90% appear once; the ten largest clones hold approximately 2.7%. Time point given: after dendritic cell vaccination, including at tumor progression/relapse. Sequenced here: blood, sampled after dendritic cell vaccination. V is TRBV19 and J is TRBJ2-5, with D maybe TRBD2 (6 bases). This TCR derives from a human donor with glioblastoma. In DNA form, the CDR3 reads TGTGCCAGTAGTATCCAGCTAGCCGGGGGGACCCAGTACTTC. Encoded protein: CASSIQLAGGTQYF.